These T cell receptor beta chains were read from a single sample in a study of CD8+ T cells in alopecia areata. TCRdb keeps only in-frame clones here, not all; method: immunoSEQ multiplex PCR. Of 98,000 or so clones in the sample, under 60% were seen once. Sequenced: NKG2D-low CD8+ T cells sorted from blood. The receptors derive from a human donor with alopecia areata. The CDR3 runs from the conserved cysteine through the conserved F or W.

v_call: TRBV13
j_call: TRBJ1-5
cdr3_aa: CAPQSGRRIGPQHF

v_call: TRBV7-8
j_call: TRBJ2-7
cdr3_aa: CASSLARQNPYYEQYF

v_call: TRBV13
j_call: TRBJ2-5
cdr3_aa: CASSSGLQETQYF

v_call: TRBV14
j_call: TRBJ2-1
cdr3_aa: CASGPLANEQFF

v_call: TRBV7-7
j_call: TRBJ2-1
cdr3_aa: CASSFPGREQFF

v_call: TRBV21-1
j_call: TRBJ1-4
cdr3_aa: CATVEEKLFF

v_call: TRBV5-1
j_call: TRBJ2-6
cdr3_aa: CASSFLGGPGANVLTF

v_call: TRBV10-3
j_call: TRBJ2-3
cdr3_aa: CAIKRQSTDTQYF

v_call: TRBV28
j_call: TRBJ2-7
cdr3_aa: CASSLLSSSGNYEQYF

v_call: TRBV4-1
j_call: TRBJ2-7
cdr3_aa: CASSLRDSQTYEQYF

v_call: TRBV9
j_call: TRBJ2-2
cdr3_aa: CASSVGDSTTGELFF

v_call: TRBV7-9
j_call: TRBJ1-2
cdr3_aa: CASSLNEEGYTF

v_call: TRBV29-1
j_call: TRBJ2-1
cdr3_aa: CSATSASYNEQFF

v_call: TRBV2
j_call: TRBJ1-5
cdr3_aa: CASSEDRSNQPQHF

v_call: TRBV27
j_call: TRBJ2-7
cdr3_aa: CASSEVGGGSYEQYF

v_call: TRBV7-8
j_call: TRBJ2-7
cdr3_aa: CASSTTTLYEQYF

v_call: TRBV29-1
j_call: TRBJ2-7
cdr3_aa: CSATDREDEQYF

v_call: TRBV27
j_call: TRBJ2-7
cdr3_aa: CASRRGTEEGYEQYF

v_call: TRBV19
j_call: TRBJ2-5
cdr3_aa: CASSIWTGAQETQYF

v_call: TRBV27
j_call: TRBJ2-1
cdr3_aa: CASRQKRSNNEQFF

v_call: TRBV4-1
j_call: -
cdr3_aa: CASSQVGSYEQYF

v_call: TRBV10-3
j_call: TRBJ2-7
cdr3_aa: CAISEGTSYEQYF

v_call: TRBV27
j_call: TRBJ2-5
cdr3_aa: CASSGGDLETQYF

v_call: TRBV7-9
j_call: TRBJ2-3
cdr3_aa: CAGSPWDSTDTQYF

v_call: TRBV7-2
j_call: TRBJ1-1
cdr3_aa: CASSGAQGLNTEAFF

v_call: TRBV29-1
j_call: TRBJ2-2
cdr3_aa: CSVEGPGGAGELFF

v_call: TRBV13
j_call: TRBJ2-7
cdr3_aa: CASSPPSLSGSYEQYF

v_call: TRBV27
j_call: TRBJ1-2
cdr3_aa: CASSISSTGRGYGYTF

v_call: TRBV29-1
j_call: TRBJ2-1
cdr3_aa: CSVETGYNEQFF

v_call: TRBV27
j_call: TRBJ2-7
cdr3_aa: CASSLQGSSDEQYF

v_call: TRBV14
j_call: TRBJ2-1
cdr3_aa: CASSVAHEQFF

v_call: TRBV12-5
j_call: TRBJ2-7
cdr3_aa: CASSTGGYEQYF

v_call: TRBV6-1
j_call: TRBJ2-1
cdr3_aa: CASREAGGSNEQFF

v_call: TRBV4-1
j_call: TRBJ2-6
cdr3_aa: CASSQAYASGANVLTF

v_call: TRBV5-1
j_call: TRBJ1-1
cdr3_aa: CASSLKMSGENTEAFF

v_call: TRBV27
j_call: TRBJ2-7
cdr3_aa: CASSFTPKYEQYF

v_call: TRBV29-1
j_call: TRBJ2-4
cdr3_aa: CSVEYQGADKNIQYF

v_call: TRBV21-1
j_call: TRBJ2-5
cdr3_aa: CASRVPGTSGRETQYF

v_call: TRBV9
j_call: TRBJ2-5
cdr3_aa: CASSVDQETQYF

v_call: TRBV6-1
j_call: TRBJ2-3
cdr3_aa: CASSGGGRAFIADTQYF

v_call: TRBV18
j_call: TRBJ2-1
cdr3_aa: CASSRGGLAGGMSYNEQFF

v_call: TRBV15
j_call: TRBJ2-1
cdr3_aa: CATSRGNRDYDEQFF

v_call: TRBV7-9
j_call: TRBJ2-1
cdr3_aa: CASSGTREWDEQFF

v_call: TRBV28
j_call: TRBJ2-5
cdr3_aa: CATTGTAEAQYF

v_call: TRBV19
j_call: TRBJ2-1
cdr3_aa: CASSSRRASGWSVVFF

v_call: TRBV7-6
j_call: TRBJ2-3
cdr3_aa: CASSLVIGVDTQYF

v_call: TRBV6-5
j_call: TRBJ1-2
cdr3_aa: CASSYSAVYGYTF

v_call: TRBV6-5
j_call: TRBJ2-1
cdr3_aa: CASSYGTSDEQFF

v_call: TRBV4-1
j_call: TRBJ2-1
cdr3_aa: CASSQDGRAEQFF

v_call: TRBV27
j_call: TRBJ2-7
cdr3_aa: CASSSTGTSGIYEQYF

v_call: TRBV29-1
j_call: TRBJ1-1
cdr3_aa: CSVYPGEQNTEAFF

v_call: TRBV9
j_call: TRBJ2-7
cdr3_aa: CASSVGGPYEQYF

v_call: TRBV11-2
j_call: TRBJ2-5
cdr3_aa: CASSLDTSTPETQYF

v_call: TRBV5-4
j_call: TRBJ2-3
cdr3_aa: CASGLAGELTDTQYF

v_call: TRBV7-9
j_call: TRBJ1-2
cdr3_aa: CASRSQGAHNGYTF